This is a list of T cell receptor beta chains from one sample in a study of OX40 agonist ivuxolimab in advanced cancers. Assay: immunoSEQ multiplex PCR; the TCRdb copy retains only in-frame clones and omits some. There are just over 80,000 clones in the sample; around nine tenths occur only once, and roughly 0.3% lies in the top ten. The input for sequencing was CD4+ or CD8+ T cells sorted from blood, taken in a trial of the OX40 agonist ivuxolimab. The receptors were sampled from an adult with an advanced solid tumor such as melanoma, head and neck, liver or kidney cancer. The CDR3 runs from the conserved cysteine through the conserved F or W. The D gene is left open where the match is weak. Clone size is given for some rows only: seen once, a few or many times, or a class if the clone is expanded.

CDR3 DNA: TGTGCCAGCACCGACACAGATAGCAATCAGCCCCAGCATTTT
CDR3 protein: CASTDTDSNQPQHF
V gene: TRBV6-1
clone size: -
CDR3 length: 14
D gene: -
J gene: TRBJ1-5

CDR3 DNA: TGTGCCAGCAGTTTACCTCTGACTGGAAACACCATATATTTT
CDR3 protein: CASSLPLTGNTIYF
V gene: TRBV28
clone size: -
CDR3 length: 14
D gene: -
J gene: TRBJ1-3

CDR3 DNA: TGTGCCAGCAGCGAAAGAGGTGGTTACGAGCAGTACTTC
CDR3 protein: CASSERGGYEQYF
V gene: TRBV7-2
clone size: -
CDR3 length: 13
D gene: -
J gene: TRBJ2-7

CDR3 DNA: TGTGCCAGCAGCCAAGCTGGGGGACCTCTCGAGCAGTACTTC
CDR3 protein: CASSQAGGPLEQYF
V gene: TRBV14
clone size: -
CDR3 length: 14
D gene: -
J gene: TRBJ2-7

CDR3 DNA: TGTGCCTGGAGTCTCGTTGCGGGAGGCGAGCAGTACTTC
CDR3 protein: CAWSLVAGGEQYF
V gene: TRBV30
clone size: -
CDR3 length: 13
D gene: TRBD2
J gene: TRBJ2-7

CDR3 DNA: TGCGCCAGCAGCCGGGCCGGGCCCTTTCTCGAAAAACTGTTTTTT
CDR3 protein: CASSRAGPFLEKLFF
V gene: TRBV4-1
clone size: -
CDR3 length: 15
D gene: -
J gene: TRBJ1-4

CDR3 DNA: TGTGCCAGCAGCCCCTCAGGGAACACTGAAGCTTTCTTT
CDR3 protein: CASSPSGNTEAFF
V gene: TRBV7-8
clone size: -
CDR3 length: 13
D gene: -
J gene: TRBJ1-1

CDR3 DNA: TGTGCCAGCAGCTCTTGGGACACTCGGCTATTCGAGCAGTACTTC
CDR3 protein: CASSSWDTRLFEQYF
V gene: TRBV7-9
clone size: -
CDR3 length: 15
D gene: -
J gene: TRBJ2-7

CDR3 DNA: TGTGCTAGTGGGAGCGGCCGCGCCTACAATGAGCAGTTCTTC
CDR3 protein: CASGSGRAYNEQFF
V gene: TRBV12-5
clone size: -
CDR3 length: 14
D gene: -
J gene: TRBJ2-1

CDR3 DNA: TGTGCCAGCAGCAACGGACAGGGTGGATACGAGCAGTACTTC
CDR3 protein: CASSNGQGGYEQYF
V gene: TRBV6-6
clone size: once
CDR3 length: 14
D gene: TRBD1
J gene: TRBJ2-7

CDR3 DNA: TGTGCCAGCAGCGTGACTGGCACAGATACGCAGTATTTT
CDR3 protein: CASSVTGTDTQYF
V gene: TRBV13
clone size: -
CDR3 length: 13
D gene: -
J gene: TRBJ2-3

CDR3 DNA: TGTGCCAGCGGCGGACAGGCGAACACTGAAGCTTTCTTT
CDR3 protein: CASGGQANTEAFF
V gene: TRBV28
clone size: -
CDR3 length: 13
D gene: TRBD1
J gene: TRBJ1-1

CDR3 DNA: TGCGCCAGCAGCTTGGCCCTAGGACAGGGGGCGAATGAGCAGTTCTTC
CDR3 protein: CASSLALGQGANEQFF
V gene: TRBV5-1
clone size: once
CDR3 length: 16
D gene: TRBD1
J gene: TRBJ2-1

CDR3 DNA: TGTGCCAGCACTCAAATGGGAGGGGTCGAAAAACTGTTTTTT
CDR3 protein: CASTQMGGVEKLFF
V gene: TRBV6-5
clone size: -
CDR3 length: 14
D gene: -
J gene: TRBJ1-4

CDR3 DNA: TGTGCCAGCAGCGTACTCGGACAGGGGGGAAATGAGCAGTTCTTC
CDR3 protein: CASSVLGQGGNEQFF
V gene: TRBV9
clone size: -
CDR3 length: 15
D gene: TRBD1
J gene: TRBJ2-1

CDR3 DNA: TGCGCCAGCACCCGGGGGGGCCCGAACACTGAAGCTTTCTTT
CDR3 protein: CASTRGGPNTEAFF
V gene: TRBV5-1
clone size: -
CDR3 length: 14
D gene: -
J gene: TRBJ1-1

CDR3 DNA: TGTGCCAGCTCACCAGGGAGGAGCAATCAGCCCCAGCATTTT
CDR3 protein: CASSPGRSNQPQHF
V gene: TRBV18
clone size: -
CDR3 length: 14
D gene: -
J gene: TRBJ1-5

CDR3 DNA: TGTGCCAGCAGCGTCCCGGGTGGGTCTGGAAACACCATATATTTT
CDR3 protein: CASSVPGGSGNTIYF
V gene: TRBV5-6
clone size: -
CDR3 length: 15
D gene: -
J gene: TRBJ1-3

CDR3 DNA: TGTGCCAGCAGCTCCCAGGGGGCCACCGGGGAGCTGTTTTTT
CDR3 protein: CASSSQGATGELFF
V gene: TRBV7-3
clone size: -
CDR3 length: 14
D gene: TRBD1
J gene: TRBJ2-2

CDR3 DNA: TGTGCCAGCAGCTTATCCGCTGAGACGGGGATACGGGGGGGCTACACCTTC
CDR3 protein: CASSLSAETGIRGGYTF
V gene: TRBV7-2
clone size: -
CDR3 length: 17
D gene: -
J gene: TRBJ1-2